The rows below give T cell receptor beta chains drawn from one sample of a study of response to subunit inactivated influenza vaccine. Each CDR3 protein is one row after TCRdb ran MiXCR on the RT-PCR reads. The sample consists of some 540,000 distinct CDR3 sequences, around a quarter of them appearing once. These same data were also listed under a study on T cells expressing NK-cell markers.

The starting material was CD4+ T cells sorted from PBMCs, obtained 11 to 12 days after vaccination. These receptors all come from a man aged 45-65 years who received an inactivated influenza vaccine. CDR3s include the opening cysteine and the closing phenylalanine or tryptophan. The order of the fields is J gene, V gene, clone size, D gene, CDR3 protein, CDR3 DNA. D genes are given only for firm matches. The size field is filled for only some rows; it gives once, few, many or a size class.

TRBJ1-3	TRBV6-2/TRBV6-3	few	NA	CASRRDFSGNTIYF	TGTGCCAGCCGACGGGACTTCTCTGGAAACACCATATATTTT
TRBJ2-7	TRBV10-3	few	TRBD1	CAIKAGTGHEQYF	TGTGCCATCAAGGCCGGGACAGGGCACGAGCAGTACTTC
TRBJ2-1	TRBV3-1	NA	NA	CASSQDYSRHEQFF	TGTGCCAGCAGCCAAGATTATAGCAGGCATGAGCAGTTCTTC
TRBJ2-6	TRBV20-1	few	NA	CSATAPGDSGANVLTF	TGCAGTGCTACTGCCCCAGGGGACTCTGGGGCCAACGTCCTGACTTTC
TRBJ2-7	TRBV4-2	many	NA	CASSQNLDRSFSYEQYF	TGTGCCAGCAGCCAAAACCTGGACAGATCTTTCTCCTACGAGCAGTACTTC
TRBJ2-3	TRBV4-3	NA	NA	CASSRSDGGLSTDTQYF	TGCGCCAGCAGCCGCTCAGACGGGGGTCTGAGCACAGATACGCAGTATTTT
TRBJ1-2	TRBV7-9	few	NA	CASSQAGRGYTF	TGTGCCAGCAGCCAAGCGGGACGTGGCTACACCTTC
TRBJ2-7	TRBV5-1	NA	TRBD1	CASSIGQGAHEQYF	TGCGCCAGCAGCATAGGACAGGGGGCACACGAGCAGTACTTC
TRBJ2-1	TRBV20-1	few	NA	CSLAVGRGNNEQFF	TGCAGTCTAGCTGTTGGGAGAGGGAACAATGAGCAGTTCTTC
TRBJ2-6	TRBV5-1	few	NA	CASSLAGPSGANVLTF	TGCGCCAGCAGCTTGGCCGGGCCGTCTGGGGCCAACGTCCTGACTTTC
TRBJ2-2	TRBV12-3/TRBV12-4	few	NA	CASRLSVGGELFF	TGTGCCAGCAGATTATCGGTCGGCGGGGAGCTGTTTTTT
TRBJ2-3	TRBV6-4	NA	NA	CASSDDEDGTQYF	TGTGCCAGCAGTGACGATGAGGACGGCACGCAGTATTTT
TRBJ1-3	TRBV4-2	few	TRBD1	CASSQDSAGGAFSGNTIYF	TGTGCCAGCAGCCAAGATTCCGCAGGGGGGGCTTTCTCTGGAAACACCATATATTTT
TRBJ2-2	TRBV20-1	NA	TRBD2	CSATQLLAPGTGELFF	TGCAGTGCTACCCAACTACTAGCGCCGGGCACCGGGGAGCTGTTTTTT
TRBJ1-1	TRBV5-5	many	NA	CASSVQRNTEAFF	TGTGCCAGCAGCGTACAGCGGAACACTGAAGCTTTCTTT
TRBJ2-2	TRBV28	many	NA	CASSLNTGVTGELFF	TGTGCCAGCAGTTTGAATACCGGGGTCACCGGGGAGCTGTTTTTT
TRBJ2-2	TRBV12-3/TRBV12-4	many	NA	CASSPGAAGELFF	TGTGCCAGCAGTCCTGGGGCAGCCGGGGAGCTGTTTTTT
TRBJ2-1	TRBV11-2	many	TRBD2	CASSSRLAGPYNEQFF	TGTGCCAGCAGCTCGAGACTAGCGGGACCCTACAATGAGCAGTTCTTC
TRBJ1-3	TRBV10-2	many	NA	CASSVTANSGNTIYF	TGCGCCAGCAGTGTGACAGCTAACTCTGGAAACACCATATATTTT
TRBJ2-6	TRBV3-1	NA	TRBD1	CASSHGTGLKAGANVLTF	TGTGCCAGCAGCCATGGGACAGGGCTTAAGGCTGGGGCCAACGTCCTGACTTTC
TRBJ2-1	TRBV7-2	NA	TRBD1	CASSLKRQGKGKIF	TGTGCCAGCAGCCTAAAGAGACAGGGTAAGGGGAAGATCTTC
TRBJ2-3	TRBV18	few	TRBD1	CASSSLAPGQGGQDTQYF	TGTGCCAGCTCATCGCTCGCCCCGGGACAGGGGGGCCAAGATACGCAGTATTTT
TRBJ2-7	TRBV20-1	many	NA	CSAPGTGLFEQYF	TGCAGTGCGCCCGGGACCGGACTTTTCGAGCAGTACTTC
TRBJ1-3	TRBV6-5	NA	NA	CASSYSPRGMAGNTIYF	TGTGCCAGCAGTTACTCCCCTCGGGGCATGGCAGGAAACACCATATATTTT
TRBJ2-1	TRBV28	NA	TRBD2	CASSLYAGGGEQFF	TGTGCCAGCAGTTTATACGCTGGGGGGGGTGAGCAGTTCTTC
TRBJ2-2	TRBV7-3	few	TRBD1	CASRAGTGRTGELFF	TGTGCCAGCAGAGCCGGGACAGGACGCACCGGGGAGCTGTTTTTT
TRBJ2-2	TRBV20-1	NA	NA	CSARSSGHTTGELFF	TGCAGTGCTAGATCCTCGGGACACACCACCGGGGAGCTGTTTTTT
TRBJ2-7	TRBV7-2	few	NA	CASSWAAGELYEQYF	TGTGCCAGCAGCTGGGCCGCAGGAGAGCTCTACGAGCAGTACTTC
TRBJ2-7	TRBV12-3/TRBV12-4	few	NA	CASSLFRLEQYF	TGTGCCAGCAGTTTGTTCCGCCTTGAGCAGTACTTC
TRBJ1-2	TRBV5-1	few	NA	CASSFGFFNPGRTNYGYTF	TGCGCCAGCAGCTTTGGCTTCTTTAACCCAGGACGGACAAACTATGGCTACACCTTC
TRBJ1-4	TRBV5-1	few	TRBD1	CASSSGGQQTEKLFF	TGCGCCAGCAGCAGCGGGGGACAGCAGACTGAAAAACTGTTTTTT
TRBJ1-1	TRBV2	NA	TRBD1	CASRAPGQGRTEAFF	TGTGCCAGCAGGGCTCCGGGACAGGGAAGGACTGAAGCTTTCTTT
TRBJ2-7	TRBV7-2	few	NA	CASSFSWDKRYEQYF	TGTGCCAGCAGCTTTAGCTGGGACAAGCGATACGAGCAGTACTTC
TRBJ1-1	TRBV12-3/TRBV12-4	few	TRBD1	CASSTEQGAGTEAFF	TGTGCCAGCAGTACCGAACAGGGGGCTGGCACTGAAGCTTTCTTT
TRBJ2-1	TRBV10-3	few	TRBD1	CAISGQGISYNEQFF	TGTGCCATCAGTGGACAGGGGATCTCCTACAATGAGCAGTTCTTC
TRBJ2-7	TRBV7-2	NA	NA	CASSLLTSGGAEQYF	TGTGCCAGCAGCTTACTGACTAGTGGGGGGGCCGAGCAGTACTTC
TRBJ1-1	TRBV4-2	NA	NA	CASSQEGTGLSEAFF	TGTGCCAGCAGCCAAGAAGGTACAGGACTTTCTGAAGCTTTCTTT
TRBJ2-7	TRBV28	few	TRBD1	CASSPSPGTDSYEQYF	TGTGCCAGCAGCCCATCGCCGGGGACAGATTCCTACGAGCAGTACTTC
TRBJ2-1	TRBV20-1	NA	NA	CSARGEQGFHEQFF	TGCAGTGCCAGAGGCGAACAGGGTTTTCATGAGCAGTTCTTC
TRBJ1-5	TRBV2	NA	NA	CASSAGTANQPQHF	TGTGCCAGCAGCGCCGGGACGGCTAATCAGCCCCAGCATTTT
TRBJ2-1	TRBV20-1	NA	TRBD1	CSAIRGGAVGFF	TGCAGTGCTATAAGAGGGGGCGCAGTCGGTTTCTTC
TRBJ2-4	TRBV6-1	NA	TRBD2	CASSRREDGAKNIQYF	TGTGCCAGCAGCCGACGGGAGGATGGGGCCAAAAACATTCAGTACTTC
TRBJ2-3	TRBV3-1	few	NA	CASSQVASRDTQYF	TGTGCCAGCAGCCAAGTGGCCTCCCGGGATACGCAGTATTTT
TRBJ2-6	TRBV29-1	NA	NA	CSVDREPGANVLTF	TGCAGCGTTGACAGGGAACCTGGGGCCAACGTCCTGACTTTC
TRBJ2-7	TRBV20-1	NA	NA	CSARVRGISYEQYF	TGCAGTGCTAGAGTTCGGGGTATCTCCTACGAGCAGTACTTC
TRBJ2-6	TRBV29-1	NA	NA	CSVDLASGANVLTF	TGCAGCGTTGACTTGGCCTCTGGGGCCAACGTCCTGACTTTC
TRBJ2-3	TRBV3-1	NA	NA	CASSQTRSTDTQYF	TGTGCCAGCAGCCAAACTCGGAGCACAGATACGCAGTATTTT
TRBJ2-1	TRBV27	NA	TRBD2	CASSLILADNNEQFF	TGTGCCAGCAGTTTAATTCTAGCGGACAACAATGAGCAGTTCTTC
TRBJ2-3	TRBV7-2	NA	TRBD2	CASSPRDYPQYF	TGTGCCAGCAGCCCCCGGGACTATCCTCAGTATTTT
TRBJ2-7	TRBV12-3/TRBV12-4	few	NA	CASSVGTSYEQYF	TGTGCCAGCAGTGTAGGGACTTCCTACGAGCAGTACTTC
TRBJ2-7	TRBV5-5	few	NA	CASSLGPYPYEQYF	TGTGCCAGCAGCTTGGGCCCGTATCCCTACGAGCAGTACTTC
TRBJ2-1	TRBV20-1	few	NA	CSAREGSRHNEQFF	TGCAGTGCTAGAGAGGGTAGTAGGCACAATGAGCAGTTCTTC
TRBJ1-4	TRBV20-1	NA	NA	CSVRGRGEKLFF	TGCAGTGTCAGAGGCAGGGGAGAAAAACTGTTTTTT
TRBJ1-1	TRBV20-1	few	NA	CSAPSSGIEAFF	TGCAGTGCCCCGTCCTCCGGGATTGAAGCTTTCTTT